The clone carrying this T cell receptor beta chain has a handful of counts. The CDR3 spans 14 residues. Germline-derived CDR1 and CDR2 are SNHLY and FYNNEI. V was pared by 5 bases and J by 0 bases, with 11 bases between. The data belong to a study of identical twins. One entry per CDR3 protein, called by TCRdb with MiXCR from the 5' RACE reads. The sample shows some 260,000 distinct CDR3 sequences, over 13% of them seen only once. This TCR derives from a woman aged 18-29 years in good health. The chain combines TRBV2 with TRBJ2-7; D is perhaps TRBD2 (6 bases). The source material was memory (CD45RO+) T cells sorted from blood. This CDR3 reads CASSWDSSSYEQYF. In nucleotides, the CDR3 is TGTGCCAGCAGTTGGGACTCGTCCTCCTACGAGCAGTACTTC.